The T cell receptor (beta chain) under discussion was sequenced for a study of blood T cells in healthy people across ages. Study-level information: With template switching, about one barcoded beta molecule was captured per two T cells. Overall study findings and caveats: One million T cells yielded diversity estimates that were considered underestimates.

In the case of this clonotype: Antigen unknown.

A J-beta primer mix and a sample-barcoded 5' primer were used in a second PCR of roughly 6 to 12 cycles. Tagging of each cDNA molecule was performed by a template-switch adaptor with 12 random nucleotides. CDR3-containing paired-end reads numbered at least 3 million in each sample. TCRdb redid the calling of the 5' RACE reads with MiXCR, one entry per CDR3 protein. The sample holds roughly 830,000 distinct CDR3 sequences; around two thirds are singletons and the top ten take 25% to 35%. The germline V gene encodes CDR1 SNHLY and CDR2 FYNNEI. The CDR3 loop spans 13 amino acids. The TCR originated in a man younger than 40 in good health. Sequencing input: blood. J is TRBJ2-4 and V is TRBV2; possibly TRBD1 or TRBD2 for D (5 bases each). The J call is in doubt because the DNA end fits TRBJ2-7 better. The CDR3 reads CASSREGVYEQYF. The CDR3 coding sequence is TGTGCCAGCAGTCGGGAAGGGGTCTACGAGCAGTACTTC.